This T cell receptor beta chain was captured in a study of T cells in Graves' hyperthyroidism and ophthalmopathy. As for the study in general: Peripheral blood was secured at the point of initial diagnosis, before any treatment.

Graves' hyperthyroidism is called stable when ophthalmopathy does not progress within 18 months. This clonotype was observed at least ten times. Researchers took RNA transcripts and amplified the TCR beta CDR3 regions from them. HTBI primers were the set used in a first-round RT-PCR of the TCR CDR3. TCRdb re-derived calls from the multiplex PCR reads in MiXCR, one entry per CDR3 protein. This table holds over 700,000 distinct CDR3 sequences, about 35% found once. The V gene's germline CDR1 is SNHLY and CDR2 FYNNEI. The CDR3 loop spans 11 amino acids. V was shortened by 10 bases and J by 8 bases, with 14 bases between the two germline ends.

This chain connects TRBV2 to TRBJ1-2; no clear D. This clonotype was sampled from a woman between 40 and 55 years old with Graves' hyperthyroidism. The sample taken for sequencing was blood. This CDR3 reads CATVGSAGYTF. CDR3 coding DNA: TGTGCCACCGTAGGGTCAGCAGGCTACACCTTC.